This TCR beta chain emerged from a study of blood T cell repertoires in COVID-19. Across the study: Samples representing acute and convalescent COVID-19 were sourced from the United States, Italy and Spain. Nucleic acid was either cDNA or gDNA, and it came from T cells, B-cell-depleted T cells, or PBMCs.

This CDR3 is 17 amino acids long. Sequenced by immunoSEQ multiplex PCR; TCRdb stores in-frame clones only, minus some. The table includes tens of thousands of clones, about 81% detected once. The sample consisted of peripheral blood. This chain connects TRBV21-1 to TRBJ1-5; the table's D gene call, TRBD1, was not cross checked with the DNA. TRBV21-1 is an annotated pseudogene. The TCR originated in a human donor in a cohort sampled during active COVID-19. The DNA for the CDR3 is TGTGCCAGCAGCGAAGGAACAGGGAGAGGGGGAAATCAGCCCCAGCATTTT. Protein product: CASSEGTGRGGNQPQHF.